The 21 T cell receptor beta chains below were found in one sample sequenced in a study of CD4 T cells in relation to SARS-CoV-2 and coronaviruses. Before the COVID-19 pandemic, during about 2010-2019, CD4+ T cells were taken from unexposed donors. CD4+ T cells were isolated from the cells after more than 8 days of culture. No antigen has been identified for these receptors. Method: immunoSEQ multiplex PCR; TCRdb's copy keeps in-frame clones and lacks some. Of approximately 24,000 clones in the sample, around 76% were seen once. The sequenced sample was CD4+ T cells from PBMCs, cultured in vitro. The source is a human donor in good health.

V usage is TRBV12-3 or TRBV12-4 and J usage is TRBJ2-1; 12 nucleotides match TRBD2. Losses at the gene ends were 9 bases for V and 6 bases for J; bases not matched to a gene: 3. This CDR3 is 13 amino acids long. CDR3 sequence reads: CASSSGRANEQFF. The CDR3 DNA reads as TGTGCCAGTTCTAGCGGGAGGGCCAATGAGCAGTTCTTC.

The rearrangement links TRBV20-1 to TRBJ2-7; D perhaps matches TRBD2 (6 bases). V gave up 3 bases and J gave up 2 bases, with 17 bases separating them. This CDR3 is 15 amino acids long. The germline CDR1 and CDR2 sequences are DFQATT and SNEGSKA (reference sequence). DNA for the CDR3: TGCAGTGCTAGTCCTGTGGTAGGCGGGGCCTACGAGCAGTACTTC. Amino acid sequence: CSASPVVGGAYEQYF.

CDR3 sequence reads: CASTSWGSPSTF. CDR3 sequence (DNA): TGTGCCAGCACCTCTTGGGGGTCCCCTTCAACCTTC. The chain employs TRBV27 and TRBJ1-2; D possibly corresponds to TRBD1 (5 bases). CDR1 is MNHEY, CDR2 SMNVEV, per germline (reference sequence). Deletions cut 7 bases from V and 14 bases from J, with 20 bases between. The CDR3 contains 12 residues.

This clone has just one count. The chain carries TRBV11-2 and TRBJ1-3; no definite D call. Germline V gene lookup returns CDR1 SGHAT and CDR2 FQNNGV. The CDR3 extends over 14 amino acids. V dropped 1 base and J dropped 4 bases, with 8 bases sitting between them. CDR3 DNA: TGTGCCAGCAGCTTAGTCTTGTCGGGAAACACCATATATTTT. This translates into CASSLVLSGNTIYF.

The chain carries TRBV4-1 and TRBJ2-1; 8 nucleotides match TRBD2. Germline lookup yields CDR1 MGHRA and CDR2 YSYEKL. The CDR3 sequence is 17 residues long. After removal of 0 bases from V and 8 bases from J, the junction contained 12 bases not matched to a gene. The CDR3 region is CASSQEVQTSGLDEQFF. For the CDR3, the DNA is TGCGCCAGCAGCCAAGAGGTTCAAACTAGCGGTCTTGATGAGCAGTTCTTC.

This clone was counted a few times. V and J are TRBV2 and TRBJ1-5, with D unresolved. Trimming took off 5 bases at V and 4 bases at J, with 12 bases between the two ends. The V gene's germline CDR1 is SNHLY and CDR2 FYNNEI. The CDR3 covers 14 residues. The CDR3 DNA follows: TGTGCCAGCAGTCGGTCAAGTAATAATCAGCCCCAGCATTTT. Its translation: CASSRSSNNQPQHF.

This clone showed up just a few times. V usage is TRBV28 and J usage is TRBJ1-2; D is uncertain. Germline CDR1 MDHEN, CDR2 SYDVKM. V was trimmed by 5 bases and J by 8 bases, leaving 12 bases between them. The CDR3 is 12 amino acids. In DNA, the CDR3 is TGTGCCAGCAGTCCCCCTAGGGAGGGCTACACCTTC. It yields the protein CASSPPREGYTF.

CDR3 loop: CASSYTGQGPDTQYF. The DNA for the CDR3 is TGTGCCAGCAGTTACACCGGACAGGGACCAGATACGCAGTATTTT. The rearrangement uses TRBV6-5 and TRBJ2-3; 8 nucleotides match TRBD1. The length of the CDR3 is 15 residues. The J segment lost 4 bases and the V segment lost 2 bases, leaving 5 bases of the junction unmatched. CDR1 MNHEY and CDR2 SVGAGI come from the germline V gene.

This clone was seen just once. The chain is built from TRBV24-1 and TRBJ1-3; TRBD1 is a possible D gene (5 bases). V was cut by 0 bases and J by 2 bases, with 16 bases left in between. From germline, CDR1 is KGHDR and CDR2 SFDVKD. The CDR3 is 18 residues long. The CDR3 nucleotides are TGTGCCACCAGTGATTTGGGAAATTGCAGGGTTCCTGGAAACACCATATATTTT. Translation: CATSDLGNCRVPGNTIYF.

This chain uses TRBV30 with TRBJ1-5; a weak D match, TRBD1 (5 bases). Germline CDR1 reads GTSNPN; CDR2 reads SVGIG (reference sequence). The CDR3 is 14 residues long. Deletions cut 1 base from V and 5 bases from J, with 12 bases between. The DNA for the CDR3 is TGTGCCTGGAGTGCGACAGCGCAAGATCAGCCCCAGCATTTT. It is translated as CAWSATAQDQPQHF.

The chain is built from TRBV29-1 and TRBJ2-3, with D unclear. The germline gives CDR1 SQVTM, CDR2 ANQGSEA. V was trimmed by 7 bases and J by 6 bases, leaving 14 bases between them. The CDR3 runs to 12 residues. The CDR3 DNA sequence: TGCAGCGCCGGAACCCGGGTGGATACGCAGTATTTT. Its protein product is CSAGTRVDTQYF.

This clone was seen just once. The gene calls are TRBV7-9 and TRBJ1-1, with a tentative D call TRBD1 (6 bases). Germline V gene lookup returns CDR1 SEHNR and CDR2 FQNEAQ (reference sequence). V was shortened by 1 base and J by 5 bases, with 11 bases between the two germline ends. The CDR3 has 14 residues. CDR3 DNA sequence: TGTGCCAGCAGCTTAGGACAGGAGCGAACTGAAGCTTTCTTT. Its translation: CASSLGQERTEAFF.

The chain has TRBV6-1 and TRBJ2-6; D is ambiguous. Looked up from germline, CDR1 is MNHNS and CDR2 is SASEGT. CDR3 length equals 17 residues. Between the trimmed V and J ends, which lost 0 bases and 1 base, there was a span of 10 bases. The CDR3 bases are TGTGCCAGCAGTGAAGCAGTTGGGGTATCTGGGGCCAACGTCCTGACTTTC. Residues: CASSEAVGVSGANVLTF.

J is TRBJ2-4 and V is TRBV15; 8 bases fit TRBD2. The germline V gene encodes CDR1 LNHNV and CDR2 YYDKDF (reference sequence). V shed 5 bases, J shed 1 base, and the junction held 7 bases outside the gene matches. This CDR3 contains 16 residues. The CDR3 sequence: CATSGTSGAAKNIQYF. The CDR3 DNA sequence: TGTGCCACCAGCGGTACTAGCGGTGCGGCCAAAAACATTCAGTACTTC.

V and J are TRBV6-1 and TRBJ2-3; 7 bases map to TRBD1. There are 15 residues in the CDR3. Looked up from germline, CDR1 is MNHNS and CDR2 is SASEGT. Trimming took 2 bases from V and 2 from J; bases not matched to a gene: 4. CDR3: CASSESTGTTDTQYF. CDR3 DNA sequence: TGTGCCAGCAGTGAATCGACAGGGACCACAGATACGCAGTATTTT.

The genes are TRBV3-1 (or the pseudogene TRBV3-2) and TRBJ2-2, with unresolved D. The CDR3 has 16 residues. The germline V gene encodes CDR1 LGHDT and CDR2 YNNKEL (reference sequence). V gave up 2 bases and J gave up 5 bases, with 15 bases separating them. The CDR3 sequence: CASSQPGLTRTGELFF. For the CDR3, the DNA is TGTGCCAGCAGCCAACCGGGCCTGACGAGAACCGGGGAGCTGTTTTTT.

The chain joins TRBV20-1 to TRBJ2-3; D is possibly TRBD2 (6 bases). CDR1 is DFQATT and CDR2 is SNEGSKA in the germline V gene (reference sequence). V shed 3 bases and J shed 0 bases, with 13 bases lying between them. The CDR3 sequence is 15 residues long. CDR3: CSASIRDWSTDTQYF. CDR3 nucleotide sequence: TGCAGTGCTAGTATCCGGGACTGGAGCACAGATACGCAGTATTTT.

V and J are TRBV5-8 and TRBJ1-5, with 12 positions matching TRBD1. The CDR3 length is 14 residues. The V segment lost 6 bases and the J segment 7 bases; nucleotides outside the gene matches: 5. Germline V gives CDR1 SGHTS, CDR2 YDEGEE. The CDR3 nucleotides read TGTGCCAGCATTTCGGGGACAGGGGGCCAGCCCCAGCATTTT. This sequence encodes CASISGTGGQPQHF.

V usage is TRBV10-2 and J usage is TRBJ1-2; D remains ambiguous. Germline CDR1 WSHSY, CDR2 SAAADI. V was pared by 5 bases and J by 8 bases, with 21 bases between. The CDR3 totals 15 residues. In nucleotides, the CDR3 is TGCGCCAGCAGTCCTTCTCCAGTTCAGACGGGAGGCTACACCTTC. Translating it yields CASSPSPVQTGGYTF.

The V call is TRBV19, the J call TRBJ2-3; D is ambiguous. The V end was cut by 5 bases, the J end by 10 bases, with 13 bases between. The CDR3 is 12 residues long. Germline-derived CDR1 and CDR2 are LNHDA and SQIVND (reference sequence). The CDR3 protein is CASSPTGQAQYF. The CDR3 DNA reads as TGTGCCAGTAGTCCAACCGGGCAGGCGCAGTATTTT.

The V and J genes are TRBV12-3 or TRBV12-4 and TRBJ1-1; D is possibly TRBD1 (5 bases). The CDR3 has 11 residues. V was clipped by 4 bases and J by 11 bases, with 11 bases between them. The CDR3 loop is CASSSGGSAFF. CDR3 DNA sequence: TGTGCCAGCAGTTCCGGGGGGTCTGCTTTCTTT.